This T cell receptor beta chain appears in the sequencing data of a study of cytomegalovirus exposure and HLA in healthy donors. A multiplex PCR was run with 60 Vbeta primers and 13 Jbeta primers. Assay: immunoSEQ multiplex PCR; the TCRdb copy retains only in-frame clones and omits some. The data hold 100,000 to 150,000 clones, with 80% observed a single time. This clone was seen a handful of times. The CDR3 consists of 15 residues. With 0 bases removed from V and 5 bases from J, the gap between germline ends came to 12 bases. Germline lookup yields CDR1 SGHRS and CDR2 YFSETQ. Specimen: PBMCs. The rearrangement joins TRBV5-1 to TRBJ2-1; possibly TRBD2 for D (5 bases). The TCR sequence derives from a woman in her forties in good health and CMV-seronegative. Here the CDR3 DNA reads TGCGCCAGCAGCTTGGCCATGGGAGTGGACAATGAGCAGTTCTTC. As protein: CASSLAMGVDNEQFF.